This is a list of T cell receptor beta chains from one sample in a study of siplizumab effects on memory and regulatory T cells. Assay used: immunoSEQ multiplex PCR; TCRdb lists only in-frame clones, some missing. The sample shows some 100,000 clones, 85% to 95% of them seen only once. Sequencing used Tregs sorted from blood. Receptor source: a human donor in good health. Each CDR3 is given with its conserved first and last residue. A D gene is named only where the DNA matches it firmly.

j_call	d_call	cdr3_length	v_call	cdr3_aa	cdr3_nt
TRBJ2-3	-	16	TRBV6-6	CASSWKTTGGTDTQYF	TGTGCCAGCAGTTGGAAGACAACTGGAGGCACAGATACGCAGTATTTT
TRBJ2-1	-	14	TRBV11-3	CASSQAGGPREQFF	TGTGCCAGCAGCCAGGCGGGTGGCCCCAGGGAGCAGTTCTTC
TRBJ1-1	-	14	TRBV5-1	CASKLDPPNTEAFF	TGCGCCAGCAAATTGGATCCCCCGAACACTGAAGCTTTCTTT
TRBJ1-1	-	12	TRBV5-1	CASSHEGTEAFF	TGCGCCAGCAGCCACGAGGGCACTGAAGCTTTCTTT
TRBJ2-3	-	13	TRBV6-6	CASKRESTDTQYF	TGTGCCAGCAAACGGGAGAGCACAGATACGCAGTATTTT
TRBJ1-3	-	16	TRBV7-2	CASSFTVSGKGNTIYF	TGTGCCAGCAGCTTCACGGTATCGGGTAAAGGAAACACCATATATTTT
TRBJ2-5	TRBD2	15	TRBV7-7	CASSFGSSGQETQYF	TGTGCCAGCAGCTTTGGGTCTAGCGGCCAAGAGACCCAGTACTTC
TRBJ2-3	-	17	TRBV15	CATSRDFRRGSTDTQYF	TGTGCCACCAGCAGAGACTTCCGGAGAGGGAGCACAGATACGCAGTATTTT
TRBJ2-3	-	14	TRBV27	CASSSRLRTDTQYF	TGTGCCAGCAGCTCGAGACTGCGCACAGATACGCAGTATTTT
TRBJ2-1	TRBD1	15	TRBV6-1	CASSERGQGLNEQFF	TGTGCCAGCAGTGAGCGGGGACAGGGCCTCAATGAGCAGTTCTTC
TRBJ2-6	TRBD1	18	TRBV5-1	CASSWGQGTGQGANVLTF	TGCGCCAGCAGCTGGGGACAGGGGACGGGTCAAGGGGCCAACGTCCTGACTTTC
TRBJ2-7	TRBD2	13	TRBV29-1	CSVDTGRPYEQYF	TGCAGCGTTGACACCGGGAGGCCCTACGAGCAGTACTTC
TRBJ1-1	TRBD1	14	TRBV28	CASIFGTGGSEAFF	TGTGCCAGCATTTTCGGGACAGGGGGCTCTGAAGCTTTCTTT
TRBJ1-6	-	13	TRBV7-3	CASSLNSASPLHF	TGTGCCAGCAGCTTAAATTCCGCGTCACCCCTCCACTTT
TRBJ1-1	TRBD1	16	TRBV2	CASSITGGRPNTEAFF	TGTGCCAGCAGCATTACAGGGGGCAGACCGAACACTGAAGCTTTCTTT
TRBJ1-6	TRBD1	12	TRBV5-4	CASSFQGESLHF	TGTGCCAGCAGCTTCCAGGGGGAATCCCTCCACTTT